What follows describes a single TCR beta chain. Antigen specificity is unknown. Blood was sampled at baseline, cycle 4 day 1, and cycle 7 day 1. Generated by immunoSEQ multiplex PCR, the TCRdb table keeps only in-frame clones and is missing some. The profile shows approximately 77,000 clones, about nine tenths of them singletons. The sample is drawn from a study of OX40 agonist ivuxolimab in advanced cancers. Study findings and constraints: In general, CD8+ T cells held more expanded clones than CD4+ did, on average. At 0.1 to 3.0 mg/kg, CD4+ and CD8+ blood T cells expanded clonally by week 6. Among the lowest levels of clonal expansion were found in partial responders at 0.1-3.0 mg/kg.

Germline assignment: CDR1 MNHNY and CDR2 SVGAGI (reference sequence). The germline V and J ends were trimmed by 6 bases and 7 bases, with 13 bases remaining between them. This CDR3 has 13 residues. The receptor was isolated from an adult with an advanced solid tumor such as melanoma, head and neck, liver or kidney cancer. The chain uses TRBV6-6 and TRBJ2-1; D call uncertain. The sequencing here drew on CD4+ or CD8+ T cells sorted from blood, taken in a trial of the OX40 agonist ivuxolimab. CDR3 DNA sequence: TGTGCCAGCAGCCTAAGCCCTTTTAATGAGCAGTTCTTC. This codes for CASSLSPFNEQFF.